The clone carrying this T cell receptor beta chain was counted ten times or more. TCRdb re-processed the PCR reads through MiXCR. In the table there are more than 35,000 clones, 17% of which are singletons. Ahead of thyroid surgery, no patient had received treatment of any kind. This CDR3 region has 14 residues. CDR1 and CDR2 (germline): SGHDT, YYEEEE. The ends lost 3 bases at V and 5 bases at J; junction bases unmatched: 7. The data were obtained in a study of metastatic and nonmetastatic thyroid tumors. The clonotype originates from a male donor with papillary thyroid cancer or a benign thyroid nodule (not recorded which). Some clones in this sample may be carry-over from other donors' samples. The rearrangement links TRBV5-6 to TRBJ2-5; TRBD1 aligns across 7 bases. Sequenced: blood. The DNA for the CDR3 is TGTGCCAGCAGCTCCCAACAGGGGAAGGAGACCCAGTACTTC. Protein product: CASSSQQGKETQYF.